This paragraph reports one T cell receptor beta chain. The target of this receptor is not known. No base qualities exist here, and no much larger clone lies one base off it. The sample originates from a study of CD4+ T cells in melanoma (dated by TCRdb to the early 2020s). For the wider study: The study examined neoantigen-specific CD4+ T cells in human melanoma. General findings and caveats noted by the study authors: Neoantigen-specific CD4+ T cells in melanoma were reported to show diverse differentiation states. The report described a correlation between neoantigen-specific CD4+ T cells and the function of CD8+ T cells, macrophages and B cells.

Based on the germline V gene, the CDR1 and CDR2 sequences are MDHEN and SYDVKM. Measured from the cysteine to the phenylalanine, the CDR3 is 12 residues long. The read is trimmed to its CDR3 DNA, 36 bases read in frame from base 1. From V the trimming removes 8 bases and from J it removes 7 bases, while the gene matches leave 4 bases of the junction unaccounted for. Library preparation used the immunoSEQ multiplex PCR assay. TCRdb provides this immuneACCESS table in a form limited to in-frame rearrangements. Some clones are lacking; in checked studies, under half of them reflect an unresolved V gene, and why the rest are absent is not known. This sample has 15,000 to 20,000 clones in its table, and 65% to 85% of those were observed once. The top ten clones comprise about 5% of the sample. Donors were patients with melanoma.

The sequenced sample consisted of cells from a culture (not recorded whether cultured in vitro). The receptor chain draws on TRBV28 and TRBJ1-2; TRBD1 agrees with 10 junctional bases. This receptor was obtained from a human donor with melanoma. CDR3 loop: CASGTGAFGYTF. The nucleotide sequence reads TGTGCCAGCGGGACAGGGGCCTTTGGCTACACCTTC.